This TCR beta chain was documented in a study of blood T cell repertoires in COVID-19. Study overall: Spain, Italy and the United States supplied samples that represented acute and convalescent COVID-19.

Per the original data handling: Using reference gene primer amplification, nucleated cell counts were estimated. This table comes from immunoSEQ multiplex PCR, and its TCRdb copy is limited to in-frame clones, with some not included. That table furnishes V, J and clone size, whereas the DNA furnished D and trimming. The sample has roughly 570,000 clones, roughly 91% seen once. Looked up from germline, CDR1 is WSHSY and CDR2 is SAAADI. The V and J ends lost 0 bases and 5 bases respectively, with 11 bases between them. This CDR3 is built from 15 residues. This chain links TRBV10-2 with TRBJ1-5; possibly TRBD1 for D (6 bases). This receptor was taken from a woman in her forties or fifties with COVID-19, enrolled during active disease. The sample consisted of peripheral blood. The CDR3 region is CASSESMGGHQPQHF. Written as DNA, the CDR3 is TGCGCCAGCAGTGAGTCAATGGGGGGGCATCAGCCCCAGCATTTT.